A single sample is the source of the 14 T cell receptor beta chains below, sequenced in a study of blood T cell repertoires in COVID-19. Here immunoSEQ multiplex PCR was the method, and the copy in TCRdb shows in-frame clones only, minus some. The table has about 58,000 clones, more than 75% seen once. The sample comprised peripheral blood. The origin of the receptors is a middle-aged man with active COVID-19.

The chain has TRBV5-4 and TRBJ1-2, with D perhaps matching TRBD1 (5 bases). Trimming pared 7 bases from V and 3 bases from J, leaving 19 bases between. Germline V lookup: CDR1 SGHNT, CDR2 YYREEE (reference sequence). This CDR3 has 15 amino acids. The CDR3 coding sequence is TGTGCCAGCGACTCGGGACCTGGGGGGGACTATGGCTACACCTTC. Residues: CASDSGPGGDYGYTF.

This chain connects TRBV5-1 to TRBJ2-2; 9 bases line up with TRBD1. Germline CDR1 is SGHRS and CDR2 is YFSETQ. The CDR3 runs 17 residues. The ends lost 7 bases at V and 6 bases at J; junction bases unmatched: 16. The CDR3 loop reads CASGASSGTGTAGELFF. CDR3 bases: TGCGCCAGCGGCGCTTCCTCCGGGACAGGGACCGCCGGGGAGCTGTTTTTT.

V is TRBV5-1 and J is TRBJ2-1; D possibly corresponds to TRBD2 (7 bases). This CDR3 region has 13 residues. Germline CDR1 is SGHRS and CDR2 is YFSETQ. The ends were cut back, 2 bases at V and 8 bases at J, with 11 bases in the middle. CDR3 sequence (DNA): TGCGCCAGCAGCTTACAGGGAGGGGATGAGCAGTTCTTC. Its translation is CASSLQGGDEQFF.

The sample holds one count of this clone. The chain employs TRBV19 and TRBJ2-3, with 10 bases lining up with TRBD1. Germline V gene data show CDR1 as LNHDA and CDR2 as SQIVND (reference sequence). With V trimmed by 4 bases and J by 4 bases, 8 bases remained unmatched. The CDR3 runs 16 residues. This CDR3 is CASSTGQGDFADTQYF. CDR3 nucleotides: TGTGCCAGTAGTACTGGACAGGGGGATTTCGCAGATACGCAGTATTTT.

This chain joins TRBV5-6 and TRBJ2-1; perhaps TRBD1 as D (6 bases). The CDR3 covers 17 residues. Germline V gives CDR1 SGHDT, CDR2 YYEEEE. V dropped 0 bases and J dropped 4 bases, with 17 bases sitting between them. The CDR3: CASSLVFGSQGYNEQFF. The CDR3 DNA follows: TGTGCCAGCAGCTTGGTTTTTGGGTCCCAGGGGTACAATGAGCAGTTCTTC.

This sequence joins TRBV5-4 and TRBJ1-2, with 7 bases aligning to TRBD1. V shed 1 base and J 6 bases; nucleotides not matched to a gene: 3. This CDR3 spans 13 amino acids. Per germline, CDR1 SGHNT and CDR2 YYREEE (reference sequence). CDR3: CASSLRGPDGYTF. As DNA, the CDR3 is TGTGCCAGCAGCTTGAGGGGGCCGGATGGCTACACCTTC.

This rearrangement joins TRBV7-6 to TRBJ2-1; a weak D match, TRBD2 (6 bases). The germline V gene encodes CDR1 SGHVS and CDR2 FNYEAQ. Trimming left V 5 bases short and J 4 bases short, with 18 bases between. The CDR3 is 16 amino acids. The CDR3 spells CASSPPGVPQYNEQFF. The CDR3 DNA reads TGTGCCAGCAGCCCGCCGGGAGTTCCTCAATACAATGAGCAGTTCTTC. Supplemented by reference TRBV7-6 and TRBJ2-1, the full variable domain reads GAGVSQSPRYKVTKRGQDVALRCDPISGHVSLYWYRQALGQGPEFLTYFNYEAQQDKSGLPNDRFSAERPEGSISTLTIQRTEQRDSAMYRCASSPPGVPQYNEQFFGPGTRLTVL.

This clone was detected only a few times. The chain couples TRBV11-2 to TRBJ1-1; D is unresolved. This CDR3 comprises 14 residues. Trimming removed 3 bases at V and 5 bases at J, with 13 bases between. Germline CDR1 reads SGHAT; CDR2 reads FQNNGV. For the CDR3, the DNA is TGTGCCAGCAGCTTTCAACCCGGAGGGACTGAAGCTTTCTTT. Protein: CASSFQPGGTEAFF.

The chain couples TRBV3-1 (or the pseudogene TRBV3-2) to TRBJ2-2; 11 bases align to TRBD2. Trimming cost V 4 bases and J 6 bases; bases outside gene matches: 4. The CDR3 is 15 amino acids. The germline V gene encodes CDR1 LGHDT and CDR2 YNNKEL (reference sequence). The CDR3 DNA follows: TGTGCCAGCAGCCGCGGACTAGCGGGTCCCGGGGAGCTGTTTTTT. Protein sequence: CASSRGLAGPGELFF.

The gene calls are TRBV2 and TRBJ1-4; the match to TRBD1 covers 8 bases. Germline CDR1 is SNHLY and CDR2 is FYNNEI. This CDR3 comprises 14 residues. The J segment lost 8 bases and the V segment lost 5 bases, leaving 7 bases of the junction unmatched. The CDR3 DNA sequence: TGTGCCAGCAGTATAGACAGGGGAGGGGAAAAACTGTTTTTT. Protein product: CASSIDRGGEKLFF.

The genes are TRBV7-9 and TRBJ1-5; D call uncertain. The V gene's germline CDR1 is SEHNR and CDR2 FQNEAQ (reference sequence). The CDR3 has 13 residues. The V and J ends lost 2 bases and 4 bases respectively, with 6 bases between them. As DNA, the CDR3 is TGTGCCAGCAGCTTACTGGAGAATCAGCCCCAGCATTTT. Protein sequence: CASSLLENQPQHF.

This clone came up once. The CDR3 DNA reads TGTGCCAGCAGCGCCACGGAGAGGGGGCAGTTCTATGGCTACACCTTC. Translation gives CASSATERGQFYGYTF. The chain links TRBV9 to TRBJ1-2, with 7 bases identical to TRBD1. From germline, CDR1 is SGDLS and CDR2 YYNGEE. The CDR3 extends over 16 amino acids. The ends lost 3 bases at V and 4 bases at J; junction bases unmatched: 12.

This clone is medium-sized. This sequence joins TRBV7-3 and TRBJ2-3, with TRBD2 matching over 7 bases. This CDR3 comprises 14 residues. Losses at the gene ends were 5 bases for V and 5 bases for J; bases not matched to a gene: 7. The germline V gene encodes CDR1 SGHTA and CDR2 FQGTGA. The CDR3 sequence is CASSLLAEGDTQYF. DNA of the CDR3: TGTGCCAGCAGCCTCCTAGCGGAAGGAGATACGCAGTATTTT.

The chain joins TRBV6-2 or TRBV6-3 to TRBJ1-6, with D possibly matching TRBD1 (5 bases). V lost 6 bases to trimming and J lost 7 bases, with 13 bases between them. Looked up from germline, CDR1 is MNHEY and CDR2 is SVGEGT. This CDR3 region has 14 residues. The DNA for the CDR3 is TGTGCCAGCAGCCCTGACAGTGGCAATTCACCCCTCCACTTT. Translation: CASSPDSGNSPLHF.